This passage covers 16 T cell receptor beta chains from one sample sequenced in a study of blood T cell repertoires in COVID-19 (dated by TCRdb to between 2020 and 2021). Library creation used the immunoSEQ multiplex PCR assay. Drawn from immuneACCESS, this table holds only the in-frame rearrangements with V and J called that TCRdb kept. Clones are partly lost; checked studies trace under half to an unresolved V gene and leave the rest unexplained. This sample lists a few hundred thousand clones; 80% to 90% were detected once. The top ten constitute 4.3% of the sample. The specimen sequenced was PBMCs or T cells enriched from blood (not recorded which). The receptors originated from a woman aged 25 to 39 who had recovered from COVID-19.

This chain uses TRBV12-2 with TRBJ2-7; no DNA check was done on the table's D call, TRBD2. TRBV12-2 is labeled a pseudogene. The CDR3 extends over 21 amino acids. As DNA, the CDR3 is TGTGCAAGTCGCTTAGAGGACGACGGGGGTCTCCCCATCTCTCTGTACTACGAGCAGTACTTC. It translates to CASRLEDDGGLPISLYYEQYF.

This clone was seen once. The genes are TRBV18 and TRBJ2-6; no clear D. V lost 3 bases and J 0 bases, leaving 6 bases between the germline ends. The germline CDR1 and CDR2 sequences are KGHSH and LQKENI. The CDR3 sequence is 15 residues long. CDR3: CASSPPRSGANVLTF. The DNA of the CDR3 is TGTGCCAGCTCACCTCCCCGCTCTGGGGCCAACGTCCTGACTTTC.

This clone has a single count. The genes are TRBV7-2 and TRBJ1-3, with 8 bases fitting TRBD1. The ends lost 1 base at V and 6 bases at J; junction bases unmatched: 11. This CDR3 region has 17 residues. The germline gives CDR1 SGHTA, CDR2 FQGNSA. CDR3 sequence: CASSLGSVVQGVNTIYF. In DNA form, the CDR3 reads TGTGCCAGCAGCTTAGGAAGCGTAGTACAGGGGGTAAACACCATATATTTT.

The chain has TRBV21-1 and TRBJ2-1; the listed D gene, TRBD2, was not tested against the DNA. TRBV21-1 is a documented pseudogene. This CDR3 is built from 15 residues. The CDR3 nucleotides read TGTGCCAGCAGCAAAGCTCTAGCGGGTTACAATGAGCAGTTCTTC. Its translation is CASSKALAGYNEQFF.

V and J are TRBV5-4 and TRBJ2-4, with 11 bases matching TRBD1. V gave up 3 bases and J gave up 8 bases; unmatched junction bases: 10. The CDR3 has 16 residues. Germline V gene lookup returns CDR1 SGHNT and CDR2 YYREEE (reference sequence). CDR3 DNA sequence: TGTGCCAGCAGCTCTTCCCGGGACAGGGGGGAGCACATTCAGTACTTC. Its protein is CASSSSRDRGEHIQYF.

This clone was seen only once. This sequence joins TRBV6-5 and TRBJ2-7; D is possibly TRBD1 (6 bases). CDR1 and CDR2 from the germline V gene are MNHEY and SVGAGI. The CDR3 contains 12 residues. Trimming took off 6 bases at V and 3 bases at J, with 9 bases between the two ends. The CDR3 is CASSRDIYEQYF. The CDR3 DNA follows: TGTGCCAGCAGCCGGGACATCTACGAGCAGTACTTC.

The CDR3 loop is CASSLNSPEQFF. Here the CDR3 DNA reads TGTGCCAGCAGTTTGAACTCACCTGAGCAGTTCTTC. This chain uses TRBV12-3 or TRBV12-4 with TRBJ2-1; D ambiguous. Trimming stripped 3 bases from V and 9 bases from J, with 9 bases between. The CDR3 has 12 amino acids.

This chain links TRBV9 with TRBJ2-2; TRBD2 might be the D (6 bases). The CDR3 runs 16 residues. Germline CDR1 reads SGDLS; CDR2 reads YYNGEE. V lost 0 bases, J lost 4 bases, and 13 bases lay in between. CDR3 residues: CASSVGGREVTGELFF. The DNA for the CDR3 is TGTGCCAGCAGCGTAGGAGGCAGGGAGGTCACCGGGGAGCTGTTTTTT.

V gene TRBV5-1 combines with J gene TRBJ2-7; D is possibly TRBD1 (6 bases). CDR3 length equals 17 residues. The germline CDR1 and CDR2 sequences are SGHRS and YFSETQ. V lost 3 bases, J lost 4 bases, and 23 bases lay in between. This CDR3 reads CASSWTLRTDSPYEQYF. The CDR3 nucleotides read TGCGCCAGCAGCTGGACGCTTCGGACAGACTCACCTTACGAGCAGTACTTC. Full variable domain (outside the CDR3, taken from reference TRBV5-1 and TRBJ2-7): KAGVTQTPRYLIKTRGQQVTLSCSPISGHRSVSWYQQTPGQGLQFLFEYFSETQRNKGNFPGRFSGRQFSNSRSEMNVSTLELGDSALYLCASSWTLRTDSPYEQYFGPGTRLTVT.

The V call is TRBV29-1, the J call TRBJ2-5, with D possibly being TRBD1 (5 bases). The V gene lost 3 bases and the J gene lost 5 bases, with 7 bases spanning the gap. CDR1 and CDR2 (germline): SQVTM, ANQGSEA. The CDR3 sequence is 11 residues long. The DNA for the CDR3 is TGCAGCGTTGACAGGGCCGAGACCCAGTACTTC. Its translation: CSVDRAETQYF.

This clone was recorded only once. Distinct nucleotide sequences in the sample also encode this CDR3. The V gene is TRBV19, the J gene TRBJ1-5; the match to TRBD1 covers 9 bases. The CDR3 has 14 residues. The ends lost 4 bases at V and 4 bases at J; junction bases unmatched: 2. CDR1 is LNHDA and CDR2 is SQIVND in the germline V gene (reference sequence). The CDR3 bases are TGTGCCAGTAGTACGGGACAGGGTAATCAGCCCCAGCATTTT. It yields the protein CASSTGQGNQPQHF.

The chain recombines TRBV4-1 with TRBJ1-5; TRBD1 matches at 9 bases. Trimming at V came to 3 bases and at J to 7 bases, leaving 7 bases not matched to a gene. Germline loops: CDR1 MGHRA, CDR2 YSYEKL. This CDR3 has 15 residues. The CDR3 DNA sequence: TGCGCCAGCAGCCAGGTTACAGGGGGCGGGCAGCCCCAGCATTTT. Its protein product is CASSQVTGGGQPQHF.

The chain employs TRBV11-2 and TRBJ1-4; D is unclear. Deletions cut 4 bases from V and 10 bases from J, with 19 bases between. Germline V CDR1 and CDR2: SGHAT, FQNNGV. The CDR3 contains 15 residues. CDR3 residues: CASSSGWGGSGKLFF. The CDR3 DNA follows: TGTGCCAGCAGCTCCGGGTGGGGAGGGTCTGGAAAACTGTTTTTT.

The rearrangement uses TRBV7-7 and TRBJ2-2; TRBD2 matches at 16 bases. V was clipped by 5 bases and J by 4 bases; unmatched bases: 13. The CDR3 length is 20 residues. Germline V gene data show CDR1 as SSHAT and CDR2 as FNYEAQ (reference sequence). CDR3 nucleotides: TGTGCCAGCAGCCCAACTACCGGGACTAGCGGGAGGGATGGCACCGGGGAGCTGTTTTTT. Translation gives CASSPTTGTSGRDGTGELFF.

The V gene is TRBV9, the J gene TRBJ1-4; TRBD1 aligns across 8 bases. The CDR3 loop spans 14 amino acids. The V gene's germline CDR1 is SGDLS and CDR2 YYNGEE. The trim removed 3 bases at V and 4 bases at J, leaving 2 bases unmatched. CDR3 protein: CASSADRDNEKLFF. Here the CDR3 DNA reads TGTGCCAGCAGCGCGGACAGGGATAATGAAAAACTGTTTTTT.

This clone has a handful of counts. The J gene is TRBJ1-1, the V gene TRBV10-2, with D tentatively TRBD1 (6 bases). The CDR3 runs to 13 residues. The V gene lost 2 bases and the J gene lost 6 bases, with 10 bases spanning the gap. Per the germline V gene, CDR1 is WSHSY and CDR2 is SAAADI. The CDR3 DNA sequence: TGCGCCAGCAGTGAGGAGACAGGAGCTGAAGCTTTCTTT. Protein sequence: CASSEETGAEAFF.